This T cell receptor beta chain stems from a study of blood T cells in healthy people across ages. Across the whole study: Capture by template switching was about one barcoded beta molecule per two T cells.

This clonotype came up once. Its antigen is not identified. One end of the junction varies from germline; a read error may be responsible. The CDR3 spans 17 residues. Germline lookup yields CDR1 SGHNT and CDR2 YYREEE (reference sequence). Primers used in a second PCR of about 7 to 12 cycles were a sample-barcoded 5' primer and a J-beta primer mix. A tag from a template-switch adaptor with 12 random nucleotides marked each cDNA molecule. Every sample gave at least 3 million paired-end reads containing CDR3. MiXCR, applied by TCRdb to the 5' RACE reads, yields one record per CDR3 protein. The sample records roughly 1.9 million distinct CDR3 sequences, about two fifths being singletons. General study findings and limits: In these data, TCR beta diversity tracked strongly with naive T cell percentage.

The sample was blood. The chain is built from TRBV5-4 and TRBJ2-1; TRBD2 matches 10 bases. This receptor was identified in a human donor in good health. In DNA form, the CDR3 reads TGTGCCGGCAGTAACAAGCGGGGGGGTAGCTCCTACAATGAGCAGTTCTTC. Translated: CAGSNKRGGSSYNEQFF.